The 9 T cell receptor beta chains listed next were all sequenced from one sample in a study of T cells in Graves' hyperthyroidism and ophthalmopathy. Amplification of TCR beta CDR3 regions was performed using RNA transcripts as template. The primer set for the first-round RT-PCR of the TCR CDR3 was HTBI. TCRdb processed the multiplex PCR reads anew with MiXCR; each CDR3 protein has one entry. There are hundreds of thousands of distinct CDR3 sequences in the sample; about a sixth occur only once, and less than 70% lies in the top ten. Specimen: blood. The receptor source for this set is a woman aged 55-69 years with Graves' ophthalmopathy.

The chain employs TRBV6-1 and TRBJ1-5; no reliable D call. CDR3 length: 17 amino acids. Trimming cost V 3 bases and J 0 bases, with 15 bases left between them. Germline V gene sequence: CDR1 MNHNS, CDR2 SASEGT. CDR3 protein: CASSDQAGKNSNQPQHF. The CDR3 DNA sequence: TGTGCCAGCAGTGACCAGGCGGGGAAGAATAGCAATCAGCCCCAGCATTTT.

This clonotype was detected only a few times. The chain couples TRBV18 to TRBJ1-6; D is uncertain. The germline V gene encodes CDR1 KGHSH and CDR2 LQKENI. The V and J ends lost 5 bases and 6 bases respectively, with 8 bases between them. This CDR3 has 13 amino acids. The CDR3 region is CASSNTINSPLHF. As DNA, the CDR3 is TGTGCCAGCTCAAACACTATTAATTCACCCCTCCACTTT.

The CDR3 DNA reads TGCAGTGCCCGATCTGCCAACCCACTTACCTACGAGCAGTACTTC. Residues: CSARSANPLTYEQYF. The rearrangement links TRBV20-1 to TRBJ2-7; D is unclear. The germline V and J ends were trimmed by 6 bases and 2 bases, with 20 bases remaining between them. Germline CDR1 reads DFQATT; CDR2 reads SNEGSKA (reference sequence). CDR3 length equals 15 residues.

This chain connects TRBV29-1 to TRBJ2-5; D not resolved. The CDR3 is 16 residues long. V lost 6 bases, J lost 0 bases, and 20 bases lay in between. CDR1 is SQVTM and CDR2 is ANQGSEA in the germline V gene. The CDR3: CSVGPGDARHQETQYF. The CDR3 DNA follows: TGCAGCGTGGGCCCTGGGGATGCTAGGCACCAAGAGACCCAGTACTTC.

The rearrangement links TRBV2 to TRBJ2-5; maybe TRBD2 (6 bases). Germline assignment: CDR1 SNHLY and CDR2 FYNNEI. This CDR3 spans 13 amino acids. Deletions cut 4 bases from V and 5 bases from J, with 11 bases between. Written as DNA, the CDR3 is TGTGCCAGCAGTGCCCCTGCGGGGGAGACCCAGTACTTC. Translation gives CASSAPAGETQYF.

V is TRBV6-1 and J is TRBJ2-2, with a tentative D call TRBD1 (6 bases). The CDR3 covers 18 residues. The V and J ends lost 6 bases and 1 base respectively, with 21 bases between them. Germline V gene data show CDR1 as MNHNS and CDR2 as SASEGT. The CDR3 loop reads CASSSEGAGTRNTGELFF. As DNA, the CDR3 is TGTGCCAGCAGCTCAGAAGGGGCCGGGACACGGAACACCGGGGAGCTGTTTTTT.

This clonotype was detected many times. The CDR3 protein is CASRTSRAMDHGYTF. The CDR3 DNA reads as TGTGCCAGTAGAACGAGCAGGGCTATGGATCATGGCTACACCTTC. This chain connects TRBV19 to TRBJ1-2; D may be TRBD1 (5 bases). V was cut by 6 bases and J by 6 bases, with 20 bases left in between. Germline V CDR1 and CDR2: LNHDA, SQIVND (reference sequence). The CDR3 runs 15 residues.

The rearrangement links TRBV7-2 to TRBJ2-5; 8 bases agree with TRBD2. Losses at the gene ends were 3 bases for V and 6 bases for J; bases not matched to a gene: 3. CDR3 size: 13 residues. Germline CDR1 and CDR2: SGHTA and FQGNSA. CDR3 sequence reads: CASSFRGGKTQYF. The DNA for the CDR3 is TGTGCCAGCAGCTTTCGGGGGGGCAAGACCCAGTACTTC.

The table lists this clonotype with many counts. The chain has TRBV2 and TRBJ2-6, with D unresolved. CDR3 length: 13 residues. Trimming took 2 bases from V and 2 from J, leaving 1 base between them. Germline CDR1 reads SNHLY; CDR2 reads FYNNEI. The CDR3 protein is CASSETGANVLTF. The CDR3 DNA reads as TGTGCCAGCAGTGAAACTGGGGCCAACGTCCTGACTTTC.